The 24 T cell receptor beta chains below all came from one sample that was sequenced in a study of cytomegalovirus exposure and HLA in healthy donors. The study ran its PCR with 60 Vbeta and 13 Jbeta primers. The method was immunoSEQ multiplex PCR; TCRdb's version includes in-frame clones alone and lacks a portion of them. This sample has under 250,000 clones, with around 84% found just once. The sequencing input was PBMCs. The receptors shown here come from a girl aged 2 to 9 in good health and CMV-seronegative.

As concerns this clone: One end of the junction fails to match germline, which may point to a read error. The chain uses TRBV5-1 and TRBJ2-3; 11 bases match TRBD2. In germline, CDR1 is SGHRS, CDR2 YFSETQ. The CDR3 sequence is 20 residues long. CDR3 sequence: CASSLLPQIYTSGSRDTQYF. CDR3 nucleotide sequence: TGCGCCAGCAGCTTGTTACCCCAAATATACACTAGCGGGAGCAGAGATACGCAGTATTTT.

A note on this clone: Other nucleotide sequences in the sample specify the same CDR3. CDR3 nucleotide sequence: TGTGCCAGCAGCTTAGGGAGGAACAATGAGCAGTTCTTC. Translated: CASSLGRNNEQFF. The rearrangement uses TRBV7-2 and TRBJ2-1; tentatively, D is TRBD2 (5 bases). CDR1 SGHTA and CDR2 FQGNSA come from the germline V gene. V lost 1 base and J 5 bases, leaving 6 bases between the germline ends. The CDR3 is 13 residues long.

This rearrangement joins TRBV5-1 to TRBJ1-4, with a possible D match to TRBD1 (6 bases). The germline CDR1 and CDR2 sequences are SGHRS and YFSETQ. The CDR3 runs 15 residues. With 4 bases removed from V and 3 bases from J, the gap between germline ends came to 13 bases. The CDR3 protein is CASSADRRANEKLFF. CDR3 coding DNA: TGCGCCAGCAGCGCCGACAGGCGGGCTAATGAAAAACTGTTTTTT.

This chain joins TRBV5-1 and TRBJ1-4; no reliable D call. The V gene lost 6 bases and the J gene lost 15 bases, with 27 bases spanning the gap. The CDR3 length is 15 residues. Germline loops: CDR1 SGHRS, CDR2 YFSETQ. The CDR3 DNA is TGCGCCAGCAACCCGGCATACGGGGAGGGAAGAAGGGTGTTTTTT. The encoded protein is CASNPAYGEGRRVFF.

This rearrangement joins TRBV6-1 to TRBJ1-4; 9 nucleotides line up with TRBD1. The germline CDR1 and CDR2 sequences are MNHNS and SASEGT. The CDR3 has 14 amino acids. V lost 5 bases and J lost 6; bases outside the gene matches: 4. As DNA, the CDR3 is TGTGCCAGCAGTTGGGGGACAGGGTATGAAAAACTGTTTTTT. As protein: CASSWGTGYEKLFF.

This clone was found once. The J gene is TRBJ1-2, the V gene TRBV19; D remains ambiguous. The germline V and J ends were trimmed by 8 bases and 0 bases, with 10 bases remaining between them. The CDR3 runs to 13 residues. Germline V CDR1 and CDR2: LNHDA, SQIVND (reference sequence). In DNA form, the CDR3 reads TGTGCCAGTCGAATTACAGCTAACTATGGCTACACCTTC. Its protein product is CASRITANYGYTF.

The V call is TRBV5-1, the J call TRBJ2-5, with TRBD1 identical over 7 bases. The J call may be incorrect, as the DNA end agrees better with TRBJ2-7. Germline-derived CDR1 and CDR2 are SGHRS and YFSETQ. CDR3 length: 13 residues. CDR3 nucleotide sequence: TGCGCCAGCAGCGTCACAGGGGTCTACGAGCAGTACTTC. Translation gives CASSVTGVYEQYF.

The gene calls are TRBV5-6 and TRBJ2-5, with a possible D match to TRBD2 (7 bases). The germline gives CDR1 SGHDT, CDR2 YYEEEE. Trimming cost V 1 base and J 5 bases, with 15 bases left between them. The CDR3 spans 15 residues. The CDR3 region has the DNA TGTGCCAGCAGCTTGTTTGGGGGGGCCCGCGAGACCCAGTACTTC. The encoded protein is CASSLFGGARETQYF.

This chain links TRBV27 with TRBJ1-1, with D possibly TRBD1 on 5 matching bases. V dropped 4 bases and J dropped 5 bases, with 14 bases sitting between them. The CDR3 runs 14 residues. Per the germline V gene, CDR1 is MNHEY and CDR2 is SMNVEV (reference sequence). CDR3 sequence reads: CASSYAAGGTEAFF. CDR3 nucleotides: TGTGCCAGCAGTTATGCAGCGGGGGGGACTGAAGCTTTCTTT.

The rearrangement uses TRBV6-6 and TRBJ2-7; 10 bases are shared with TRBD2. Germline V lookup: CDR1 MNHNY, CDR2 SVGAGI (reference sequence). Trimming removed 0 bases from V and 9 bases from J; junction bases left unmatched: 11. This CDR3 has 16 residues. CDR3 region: CASSYSAGTSEKGQYF. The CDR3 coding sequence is TGTGCCAGCAGTTACTCCGCCGGGACTAGCGAAAAGGGGCAGTACTTC.

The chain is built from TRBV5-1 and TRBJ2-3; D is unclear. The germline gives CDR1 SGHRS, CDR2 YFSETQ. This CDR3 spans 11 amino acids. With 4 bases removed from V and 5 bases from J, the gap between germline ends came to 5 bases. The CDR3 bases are TGCGCCAGCAGCACACAAGATACGCAGTATTTT. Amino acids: CASSTQDTQYF.

The CDR3 DNA reads TGTGCCAGCAGAGCCGGGACTAGCCCCTACGAGCAGTACTTC. This codes for CASRAGTSPYEQYF. The chain carries TRBV6-5 and TRBJ2-7; 9 positions agree with TRBD2. Germline V gene data show CDR1 as MNHEY and CDR2 as SVGAGI. Trimming removed 6 bases from V and 2 bases from J; junction bases left unmatched: 5. The CDR3 is 14 residues long.

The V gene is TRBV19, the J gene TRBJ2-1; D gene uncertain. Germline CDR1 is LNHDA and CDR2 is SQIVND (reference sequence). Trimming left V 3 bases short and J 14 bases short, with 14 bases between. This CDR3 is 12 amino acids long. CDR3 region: CASSIARDFKFF. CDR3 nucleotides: TGTGCCAGTAGTATCGCCCGAGACTTTAAGTTCTTC.

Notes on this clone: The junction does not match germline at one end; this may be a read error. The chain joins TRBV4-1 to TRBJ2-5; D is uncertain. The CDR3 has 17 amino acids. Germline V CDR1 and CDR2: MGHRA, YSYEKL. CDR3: CASSEYLRIIVDEIQYF. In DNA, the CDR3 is TGCGCCAGCAGTGAGTATCTGAGGATCATCGTCGACGAGATCCAGTACTTC.

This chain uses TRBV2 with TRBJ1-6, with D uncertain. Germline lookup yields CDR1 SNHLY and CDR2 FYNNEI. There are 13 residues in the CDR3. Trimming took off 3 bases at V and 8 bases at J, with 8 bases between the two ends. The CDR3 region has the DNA TGTGCCAGCAGTGAGGCCGTTTATTCACCCCTCCACTTT. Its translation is CASSEAVYSPLHF.

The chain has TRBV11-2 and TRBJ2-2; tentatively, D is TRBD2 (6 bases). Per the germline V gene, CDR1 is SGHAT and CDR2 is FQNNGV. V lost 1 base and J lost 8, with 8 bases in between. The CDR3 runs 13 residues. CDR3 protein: CASSLVGTGELFF. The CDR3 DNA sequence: TGTGCCAGCAGCTTAGTAGGGACTGGGGAGCTGTTTTTT.

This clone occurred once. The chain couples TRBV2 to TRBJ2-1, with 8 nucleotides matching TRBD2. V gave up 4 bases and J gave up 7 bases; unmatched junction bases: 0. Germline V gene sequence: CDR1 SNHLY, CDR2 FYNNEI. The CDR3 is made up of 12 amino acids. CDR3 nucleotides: TGTGCCAGCAGTGGACTAGCGAATGAGCAGTTCTTC. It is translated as CASSGLANEQFF. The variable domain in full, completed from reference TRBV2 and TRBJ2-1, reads EPEVTQTPSHQVTQMGQEVILRCVPISNHLYFYWYRQILGQKVEFLVSFYNNEISEKSEIFDDQFSVERPDGSNFTLKIRSTKLEDSAMYFCASSGLANEQFFGPGTRLTVL.

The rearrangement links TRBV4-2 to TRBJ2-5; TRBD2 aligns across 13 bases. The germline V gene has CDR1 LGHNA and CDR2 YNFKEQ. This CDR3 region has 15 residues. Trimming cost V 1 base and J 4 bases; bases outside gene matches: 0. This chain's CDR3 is CASSQGTSGRETQYF. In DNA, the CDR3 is TGTGCCAGCAGCCAAGGGACTAGCGGGAGAGAGACCCAGTACTTC.

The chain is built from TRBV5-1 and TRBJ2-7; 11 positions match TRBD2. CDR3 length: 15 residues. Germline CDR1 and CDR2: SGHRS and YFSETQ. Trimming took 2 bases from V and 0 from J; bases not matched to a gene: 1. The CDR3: CASSFTSGSSYEQYF. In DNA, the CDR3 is TGCGCCAGCAGCTTTACTAGCGGGAGCTCCTACGAGCAGTACTTC. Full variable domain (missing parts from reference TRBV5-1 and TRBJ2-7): KAGVTQTPRYLIKTRGQQVTLSCSPISGHRSVSWYQQTPGQGLQFLFEYFSETQRNKGNFPGRFSGRQFSNSRSEMNVSTLELGDSALYLCASSFTSGSSYEQYFGPGTRLTVT.

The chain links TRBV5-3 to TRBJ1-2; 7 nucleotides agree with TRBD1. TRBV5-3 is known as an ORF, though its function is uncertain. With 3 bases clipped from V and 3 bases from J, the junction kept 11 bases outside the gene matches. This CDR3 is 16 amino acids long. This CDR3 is CARSYQQGLGDYGYTF. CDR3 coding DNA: TGTGCCAGAAGCTACCAACAGGGGTTGGGGGACTATGGCTACACCTTC.

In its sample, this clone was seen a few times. The CDR3 here is CASSLAVGGRTEAFF. For the CDR3, the DNA is TGCGCCAGCAGCTTGGCCGTCGGGGGAAGGACTGAAGCTTTCTTT. The chain carries TRBV5-1 and TRBJ1-1, with D perhaps TRBD1 (5 bases). The CDR3 length is 15 residues. Germline V gene lookup returns CDR1 SGHRS and CDR2 YFSETQ. V lost 0 bases to trimming and J lost 5 bases, with 14 bases between them.

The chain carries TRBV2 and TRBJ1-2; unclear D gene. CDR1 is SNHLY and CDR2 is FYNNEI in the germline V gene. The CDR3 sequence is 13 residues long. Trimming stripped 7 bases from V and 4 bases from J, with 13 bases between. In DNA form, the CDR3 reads TGTGCCAGCACCCCGGAAGACTTCTATGGCTACACCTTC. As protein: CASTPEDFYGYTF.

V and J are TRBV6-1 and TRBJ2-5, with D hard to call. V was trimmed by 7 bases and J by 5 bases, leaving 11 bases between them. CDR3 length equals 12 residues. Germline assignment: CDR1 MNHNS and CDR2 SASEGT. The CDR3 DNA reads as TGTGCCAGCACCGTATGGGCGGAGACCCAGTACTTC. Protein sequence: CASTVWAETQYF.

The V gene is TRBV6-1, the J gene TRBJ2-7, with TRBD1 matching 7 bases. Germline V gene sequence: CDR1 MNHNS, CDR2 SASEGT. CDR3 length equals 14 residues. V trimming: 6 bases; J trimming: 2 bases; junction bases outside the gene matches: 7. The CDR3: CASSETGTPYEQYF. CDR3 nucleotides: TGTGCCAGCAGCGAGACAGGGACGCCCTACGAGCAGTACTTC.